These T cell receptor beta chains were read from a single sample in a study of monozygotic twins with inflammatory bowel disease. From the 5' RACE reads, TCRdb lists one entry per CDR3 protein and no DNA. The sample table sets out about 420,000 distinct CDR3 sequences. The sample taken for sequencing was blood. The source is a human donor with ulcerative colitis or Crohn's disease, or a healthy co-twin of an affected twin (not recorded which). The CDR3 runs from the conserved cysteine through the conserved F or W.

CDR3 protein: CASSFAQTTDTQYF
J gene: TRBJ2-3
V gene: TRBV11-2

CDR3 protein: CASSGLDYQDNEQFF
J gene: TRBJ2-1
V gene: TRBV2

CDR3 protein: CSARDPRTGGDQPQHF
J gene: TRBJ1-5
V gene: TRBV20-1

CDR3 protein: CASSPTPVGTEAFF
J gene: TRBJ1-1
V gene: TRBV7-2

CDR3 protein: CASSLLVAGVSYEQYF
J gene: TRBJ2-7
V gene: TRBV12-3/TRBV12-4

CDR3 protein: CAWRRKDGAWNTEAFF
J gene: TRBJ1-1
V gene: TRBV30

CDR3 protein: CSAPTGGSYEQYF
J gene: TRBJ2-7
V gene: TRBV20-1

CDR3 protein: CSARSFQGRQETQYF
J gene: TRBJ2-5
V gene: TRBV20-1

CDR3 protein: CASSSETGANSPLHF
J gene: TRBJ1-6
V gene: TRBV12-3/TRBV12-4

CDR3 protein: CASRNTDRAGNTIYF
J gene: TRBJ1-3
V gene: TRBV19

CDR3 protein: CASSLRAGGLNTEAFF
J gene: TRBJ1-1
V gene: TRBV5-1

CDR3 protein: CASSLEGTSAEAFF
J gene: TRBJ1-1
V gene: TRBV11-2

CDR3 protein: CASSLAGDRRNTEAFF
J gene: TRBJ1-1
V gene: TRBV5-1

CDR3 protein: CASSLDGSYGYTF
J gene: TRBJ1-2
V gene: TRBV7-2

CDR3 protein: CASSFGYGGEIYYEQYF
J gene: TRBJ2-7
V gene: TRBV28

CDR3 protein: CASSVSGHLGTEAFF
J gene: TRBJ1-1
V gene: TRBV19

CDR3 protein: CASATGTSYEQYF
J gene: TRBJ2-7
V gene: TRBV4-3

CDR3 protein: CASSSGLGWTNEKLFF
J gene: TRBJ1-4
V gene: TRBV5-1

CDR3 protein: CATSDRTGHSYNEQFF
J gene: TRBJ2-1
V gene: TRBV24-1

CDR3 protein: CASSGLGQGRANEKLFF
J gene: TRBJ1-4
V gene: TRBV28

CDR3 protein: CASSTSGAREQYF
J gene: TRBJ2-7
V gene: TRBV7-2

CDR3 protein: CASSQTVTSRSTDTQYF
J gene: TRBJ2-3
V gene: TRBV14

CDR3 protein: CASTITSGGYNEQFF
J gene: TRBJ2-1
V gene: TRBV7-9

CDR3 protein: CASSISPGQGAYGYTF
J gene: TRBJ1-2
V gene: TRBV18

CDR3 protein: CSAQGGIQSSGNTIYF
J gene: TRBJ1-3
V gene: TRBV20-1

CDR3 protein: CASSLEWGWNYGYTF
J gene: TRBJ1-2
V gene: TRBV5-1

CDR3 protein: CSARGQGGQPQHF
J gene: TRBJ1-5
V gene: TRBV20-1